Only one count was recorded for the clone carrying this T cell receptor beta chain. The antigen is undetermined. This record belongs to a study of cytomegalovirus exposure and HLA in healthy donors. Study-level points and caveats: Among immune exposure information, only CMV serostatus was available. Later analysis reportedly placed an Asian-associated ancestry cluster below the approximately 650-donor mean in N-insertions.

Amplification used 60 Vbeta primers and 13 Jbeta primers. Libraries were prepared by immunoSEQ multiplex PCR; TCRdb keeps only in-frame clonotypes and omits some of them. The data show roughly 200,000 clones, over 70% seen once. The germline gives CDR1 MNHEY, CDR2 SMNVEV (reference sequence). This CDR3 is 15 amino acids long. Trimming left V 3 bases short and J 4 bases short, with 16 bases between. The rearrangement links TRBV27 to TRBJ2-7; perhaps TRBD1 as D (6 bases). This receptor was identified in a woman aged 45 to 65 in good health and CMV-seronegative. Sequenced material: PBMCs. This CDR3 is CASSLYRIQGYEQYF. The CDR3 DNA reads TGTGCCAGCAGTTTGTACCGGATACAGGGATACGAGCAGTACTTC.